This is a list of T cell receptor beta chains from one sample in a study of blood T cell repertoires in COVID-19. Profiling relied on immunoSEQ multiplex PCR, and the TCRdb table lists in-frame clones only, not all of them. The sample has 110,000 to 150,000 clones; roughly 80% are singletons. What was sequenced was peripheral blood. The receptors derive from a middle-aged man with active or convalescent COVID-19. Both conserved end residues are part of each CDR3. A D gene is named only where the DNA matches it firmly. Clone size is not always given. Where it is, it says once, few, many or a class for expanded clones.

-,TRBJ2-3,14,TRBV5-1,-,CASSLTASTDTQYF,TGCGCCAGCAGCTTGACAGCAAGCACAGATACGCAGTATTTT
-,TRBJ2-1,12,TRBV9,-,CASSPQGNEQFF,TGTGCCAGCAGCCCTCAGGGCAATGAGCAGTTCTTC
TRBD2,TRBJ2-1,17,TRBV9,-,CASSVEELAGEYNEQFF,TGTGCCAGCAGCGTAGAAGAACTAGCGGGAGAGTACAATGAGCAGTTCTTC
-,TRBJ1-3,19,TRBV23-1,-,CASRSVDPVGYDMGNTIYF,TGCGCCAGCAGGTCCGTAGACCCGGTAGGTTATGACATGGGAAACACCATATATTTT
-,TRBJ1-2,15,TRBV4-2,-,CASSQDGDNLYGYTF,TGTGCCAGCAGCCAAGATGGGGACAACCTCTATGGCTACACCTTC
TRBD1,TRBJ2-1,14,TRBV7-3,-,CASSPGQSYNEQFF,TGTGCCAGCAGTCCGGGACAGTCATACAATGAGCAGTTCTTC
TRBD2,TRBJ2-7,13,TRBV2,-,CASSDGGWYEQYF,TGTGCCAGCAGTGACGGGGGGTGGTACGAGCAGTACTTC
-,TRBJ2-5,13,TRBV29-1,-,CSVDNQLGETQYF,TGCAGCGTTGACAACCAACTAGGTGAGACCCAGTACTTC
TRBD2,TRBJ2-7,15,TRBV7-2,-,CASSGEGLAGYEQYF,TGTGCCAGCAGCGGCGAGGGACTAGCGGGGTACGAGCAGTACTTC
TRBD2,TRBJ2-2,17,TRBV30,few,CAWNGLAGSSNTGELFF,TGTGCCTGGAATGGACTAGCGGGATCTTCGAACACCGGGGAGCTGTTTTTT
-,TRBJ1-1,13,TRBV7-2,few,CASSLERQLEAFF,TGTGCCAGCAGCTTAGAACGACAACTTGAAGCTTTCTTT
TRBD1,TRBJ2-6,18,TRBV18,-,CASSQDRVGPSGANVLTF,TGTGCCAGCTCACAGGACAGGGTGGGGCCGTCTGGGGCCAACGTCCTGACTTTC
TRBD2,TRBJ2-7,16,TRBV27,-,CASSLRMGLPPYEQYF,TGTGCCAGCAGTTTACGTATGGGACTACCACCTTACGAGCAGTACTTC
-,TRBJ1-2,14,TRBV6-4,-,CASSDSTENYGYTF,TGTGCCAGCAGTGACTCGACGGAGAACTATGGCTACACCTTC
-,TRBJ2-7,13,TRBV19,-,CASSRDRYYEQYF,TGTGCCAGTAGTCGTGACAGGTACTACGAGCAGTACTTC
-,TRBJ2-7,15,TRBV12-2,-,CASRLLSGPQPRQYF,TGTGCAAGTCGCTTACTCTCAGGGCCGCAACCTCGGCAGTACTTC
TRBD2,TRBJ2-6,17,TRBV11-2,-,CASSLLAGNSGANVLTF,TGTGCCAGCAGCTTACTAGCGGGAAACTCTGGGGCCAACGTCCTGACTTTC
-,TRBJ1-1,15,TRBV7-9,-,CASRRSAGMNTEAFF,TGTGCCAGCAGGAGATCAGCGGGGATGAACACTGAAGCTTTCTTT
TRBD2,TRBJ2-3,16,TRBV24-1,-,CATSDTSGSSTDTQYF,TGTGCCACCAGTGACACTAGCGGATCTAGCACAGATACGCAGTATTTT
TRBD2,TRBJ2-2,16,TRBV18,few,CASSPGTSGYTGELFF,TGTGCCAGCTCACCGGGGACTAGCGGGTACACCGGGGAGCTGTTTTTT
TRBD1,TRBJ2-7,14,TRBV5-1,few,CASSLEGASYEQYF,TGCGCCAGCAGCTTAGAGGGGGCCTCCTACGAGCAGTACTTC
-,TRBJ2-2,17,TRBV7-3,-,CASSFILGAGPTGELFF,TGTGCCAGCAGCTTTATCTTGGGGGCAGGACCAACCGGGGAGCTGTTTTTT
-,TRBJ1-4,17,TRBV6-6,-,CASSPLARGSTNEKLFF,TGTGCCAGCAGTCCCCTTGCCCGGGGTTCAACTAATGAAAAACTGTTTTTT
-,TRBJ2-1,16,TRBV11-2,-,CASSSPGWHLVDEQFF,TGTGCCAGCAGCTCTCCCGGGTGGCACCTCGTGGATGAGCAGTTCTTC
TRBD1,TRBJ2-3,15,TRBV5-4,once,CASRAGGSSTDTQYF,TGTGCCAGCAGGGCAGGGGGCTCTAGCACAGATACGCAATATTTT
TRBD2,TRBJ2-2,16,TRBV27,-,CASSSLTSVNTGELFF,TGTGCCAGCAGTTCCCTGACTAGCGTGAACACCGGGGAGCTGTTTTTT
-,TRBJ2-1,12,TRBV5-1,-,CASSIVWNEQFF,TGCGCCAGCAGCATAGTGTGGAATGAGCAGTTCTTC